This T cell receptor (beta chain) comes out of a study of naive CD8 T cells in extremely preterm neonates. Generated by immunoSEQ multiplex PCR, the TCRdb table keeps only in-frame clones and is missing some. The profile shows around 5,900 clones, approximately 96% of them singletons. The sample holds sorted live naive CD8+ CD45RA+CCR7+ T cells. About 19,000 to 110,000 naive CD8+ T cells were sorted per sample. Germline V gene lookup returns CDR1 MNHNY and CDR2 SVGAGI (reference sequence). The CDR3 is made up of 15 amino acids. V was shortened by 5 bases and J by 2 bases, with 15 bases between the two germline ends. The study, taken as a whole, reports: Term neonates approximately 0.4%, young children about 0.028%, adults less than 0.011%; preterm neonates shared 2.7%. Compared with older groups, preterm CDR3s were shorter, with fewer N additions and less trimming.

A word on this clone: Its antigen is not identified.

This TCR was recovered from a human donor in good health. Material for sequencing was naive CD8+ T cells from blood. The chain is built from TRBV6-6 and TRBJ1-2, with a possible D match to TRBD1 (6 bases). DNA of the CDR3: TGTGCCAGCAGTAACAGGGAGGGGGGAAACTATGGCTACACCTTC. It encodes CASSNREGGNYGYTF.